One and the same sample provided the 10 T cell receptor beta chains below, sequenced in a study of regulatory T cells in long-lasting Graves disease. Regarding time point: newly diagnosed GD, antithyroid drugs for less than 3 months. The TCR library used RNA extracted from PBMCs. Researchers made TCR beta libraries by using iRepertoire HTBI primers and running Arm-PCR on CDR3 regions. TCRdb passed the multiplex PCR reads through MiXCR, listing each CDR3 protein once. The data show a few hundred thousand distinct CDR3 sequences, with around an eighth seen just once and roughly 9.7% held by the top ten. This sample was also put to use in a study of T cells in Graves' hyperthyroidism and ophthalmopathy.

The sample was peripheral blood mononuclear cells (PBMCs), taken at new diagnosis, from a patient treated with antithyroid drugs. These receptors were taken from a man aged 25-40 years with Graves disease.

The chain has TRBV5-4 and TRBJ2-6; possible D gene TRBD1, 5 bases. This CDR3 spans 15 amino acids. The V gene's germline CDR1 is SGHNT and CDR2 YYREEE (reference sequence). Trimming took off 6 bases at V and 1 base at J, with 11 bases between the two ends. In nucleotides, the CDR3 is TGTGCCAGCACCGACACAGGTTCTGGGGCCAACGTCCTGACTTTC. Its protein is CASTDTGSGANVLTF.

For this clonotype: A much larger clone is a single base away; this may be a read error. V gene TRBV6-1 combines with J gene TRBJ2-2; D unresolved. Germline CDR1 and CDR2: MNHNS and SASEGT. This CDR3 contains 13 residues. Trimming shortened V by 3 bases and J by 1 base, and 3 bases separated the two germline ends. The chain's CDR3 is CASSDLNTGELFF. The CDR3 nucleotides are TGTGCCAGCAGTGACTTGAACACCGGGGAGCTGTTTTTT.

This clonotype was seen ten or more times. The chain carries TRBV15 and TRBJ1-6; maybe TRBD1 (6 bases). The V gene's germline CDR1 is LNHNV and CDR2 YYDKDF (reference sequence). This CDR3 is 16 amino acids long. Trimming removed 0 bases from V and 9 bases from J, with 15 bases in between. The CDR3 DNA follows: TGTGCCACCAGCAGAGATCTTAGGGGGGGGGGTTCACCCCTCCACTTT. Protein sequence: CATSRDLRGGGSPLHF.

At least ten counts were recorded for this clonotype. V and J are TRBV27 and TRBJ1-2; tentatively, D is TRBD1 (6 bases). The V and J ends lost 6 bases and 0 bases respectively, with 8 bases between them. This CDR3 spans 13 amino acids. Germline V gene lookup returns CDR1 MNHEY and CDR2 SMNVEV (reference sequence). The DNA for the CDR3 is TGTGCCAGCAGCGGGACACCTAACTATGGCTACACCTTC. Its protein is CASSGTPNYGYTF.

This clonotype has ten or more counts. The chain is built from TRBV12-3 or TRBV12-4 and TRBJ1-2; 7 nucleotides align to TRBD1. V shed 8 bases and J 6 bases; nucleotides not matched to a gene: 12. CDR3 length: 14 amino acids. CDR3 amino acids: CASGRRTGVHGYTF. The CDR3 bases are TGTGCCAGCGGCAGGAGAACAGGGGTTCATGGCTACACCTTC.

This clonotype has at least ten counts. The chain joins TRBV27 to TRBJ1-5; D is unclear. There are 15 residues in the CDR3. Looked up from germline, CDR1 is MNHEY and CDR2 is SMNVEV (reference sequence). The V end was cut by 3 bases, the J end by 0 bases, with 9 bases between. CDR3 region: CASSLWSISNQPQHF. In nucleotides, the CDR3 is TGTGCCAGCAGTTTGTGGTCAATTAGCAATCAGCCCCAGCATTTT.

This clonotype was seen repeatedly, ten times or more. The rearrangement uses TRBV20-1 and TRBJ1-2; D not certain. This CDR3 has 15 residues. Germline values: CDR1 DFQATT, CDR2 SNEGSKA (reference sequence). The V gene lost 1 base and the J gene lost 0 bases, with 12 bases spanning the gap. CDR3 amino acids: CSARASIRTNYGYTF. CDR3 nucleotides: TGCAGTGCTAGAGCGTCAATAAGAACTAACTATGGCTACACCTTC.

The V and J genes are TRBV19 and TRBJ2-1; D is possibly TRBD1 or TRBD2 (5 bases each). Germline CDR1 reads LNHDA; CDR2 reads SQIVND (reference sequence). The CDR3 extends over 15 amino acids. The V gene lost 2 bases and the J gene lost 7 bases, with 15 bases spanning the gap. CDR3 coding DNA: TGTGCCAGTAGTATACGGGACGTCCTTGGGAATGAGCAGTTCTTC. It codes for CASSIRDVLGNEQFF.

This clonotype was observed at least ten times. This chain connects TRBV20-1 to TRBJ2-5; a weak D match, TRBD2 (6 bases). Germline-derived CDR1 and CDR2 are DFQATT and SNEGSKA (reference sequence). The CDR3 length is 14 residues. V lost 2 bases to trimming and J lost 3 bases, with 13 bases between them. CDR3 in amino acids: CSARRVGTEETQYF. For the CDR3, the DNA is TGCAGTGCTAGAAGGGTTGGGACTGAAGAGACCCAGTACTTC.

This clonotype was observed at least ten times. The chain uses TRBV7-6 and TRBJ2-3, with D possibly being TRBD1 (6 bases). Between the trimmed V and J ends, which lost 2 bases and 3 bases, there was a span of 12 bases. Per germline, CDR1 SGHVS and CDR2 FNYEAQ. This CDR3 is built from 15 residues. CDR3 sequence reads: CASSLTGQWTDTQYF. The CDR3 bases are TGTGCCAGCAGCTTAACGGGACAATGGACAGATACGCAGTATTTT.